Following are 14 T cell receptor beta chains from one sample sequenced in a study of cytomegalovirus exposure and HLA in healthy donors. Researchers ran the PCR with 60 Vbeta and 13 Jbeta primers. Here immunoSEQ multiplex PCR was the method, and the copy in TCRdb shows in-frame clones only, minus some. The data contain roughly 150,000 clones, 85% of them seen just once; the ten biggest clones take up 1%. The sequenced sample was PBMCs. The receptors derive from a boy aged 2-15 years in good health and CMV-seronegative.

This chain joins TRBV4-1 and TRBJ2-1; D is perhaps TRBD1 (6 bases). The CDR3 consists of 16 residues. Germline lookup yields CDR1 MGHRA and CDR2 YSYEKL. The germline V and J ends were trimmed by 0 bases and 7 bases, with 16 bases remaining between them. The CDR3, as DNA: TGCGCCAGCAGCCAAGAGGGGTTGAACAGGGAAAATGAGCAGTTCTTC. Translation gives CASSQEGLNRENEQFF.

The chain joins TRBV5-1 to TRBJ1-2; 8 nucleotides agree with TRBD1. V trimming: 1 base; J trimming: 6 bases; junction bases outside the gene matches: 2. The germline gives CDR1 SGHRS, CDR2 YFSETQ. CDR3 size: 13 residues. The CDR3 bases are TGCGCCAGCAGCTTGAGCAGGGGGCATGGCTACACCTTC. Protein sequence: CASSLSRGHGYTF.

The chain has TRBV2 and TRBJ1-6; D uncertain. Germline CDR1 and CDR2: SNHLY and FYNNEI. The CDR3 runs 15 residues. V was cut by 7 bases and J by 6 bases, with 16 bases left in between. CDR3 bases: TGTGCCAGCATAACGTTGGGCCTCGTTAATTCACCCCTCCACTTT. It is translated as CASITLGLVNSPLHF.

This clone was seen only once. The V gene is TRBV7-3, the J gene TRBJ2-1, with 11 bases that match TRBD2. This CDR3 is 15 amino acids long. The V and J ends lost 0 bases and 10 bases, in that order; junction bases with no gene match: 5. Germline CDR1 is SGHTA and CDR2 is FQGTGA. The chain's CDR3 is CASSLTPSGRLEQFF. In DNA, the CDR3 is TGTGCCAGCAGCTTAACGCCTAGCGGGAGGCTCGAGCAGTTCTTC.

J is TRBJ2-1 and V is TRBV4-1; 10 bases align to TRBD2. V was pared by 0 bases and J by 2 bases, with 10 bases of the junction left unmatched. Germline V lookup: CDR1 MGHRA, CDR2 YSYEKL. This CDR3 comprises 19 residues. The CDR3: CASSQERLAGVGPYNEQFF. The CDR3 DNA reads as TGCGCCAGCAGCCAAGAACGGCTAGCGGGAGTGGGGCCCTACAATGAGCAGTTCTTC.

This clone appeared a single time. The CDR3 spells CASSQEVLQGYQPQHF. CDR3 sequence (DNA): TGCGCCAGCAGCCAAGAGGTGTTACAGGGCTACCAGCCCCAGCATTTT. V gene TRBV4-1 combines with J gene TRBJ1-5; D possibly corresponds to TRBD1 (6 bases). This CDR3 comprises 16 residues. Per the germline V gene, CDR1 is MGHRA and CDR2 is YSYEKL. Trimming stripped 0 bases from V and 7 bases from J, with 16 bases between.

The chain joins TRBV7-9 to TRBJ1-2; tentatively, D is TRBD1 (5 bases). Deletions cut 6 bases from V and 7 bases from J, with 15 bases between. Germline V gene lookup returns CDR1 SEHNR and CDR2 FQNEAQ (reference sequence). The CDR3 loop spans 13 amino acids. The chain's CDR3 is CASSSGGGTGYTF. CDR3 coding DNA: TGTGCCAGCAGTTCCGGGGGGGGAACTGGCTACACCTTC.

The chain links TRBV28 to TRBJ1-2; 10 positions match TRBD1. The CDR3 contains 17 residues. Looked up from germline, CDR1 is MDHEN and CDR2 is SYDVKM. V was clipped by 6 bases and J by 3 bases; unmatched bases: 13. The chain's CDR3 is CASSLTPGQGSDYGYTF. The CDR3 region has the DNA TGTGCCAGCAGCTTAACCCCGGGACAGGGGAGCGACTATGGCTACACCTTC.

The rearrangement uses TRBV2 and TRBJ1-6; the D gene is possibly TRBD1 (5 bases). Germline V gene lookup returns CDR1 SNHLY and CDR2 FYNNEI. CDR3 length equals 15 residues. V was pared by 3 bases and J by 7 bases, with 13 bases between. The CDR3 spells CASSEWGEENSPLHF. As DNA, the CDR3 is TGTGCCAGCAGTGAGTGGGGGGAGGAGAATTCACCCCTCCACTTT.

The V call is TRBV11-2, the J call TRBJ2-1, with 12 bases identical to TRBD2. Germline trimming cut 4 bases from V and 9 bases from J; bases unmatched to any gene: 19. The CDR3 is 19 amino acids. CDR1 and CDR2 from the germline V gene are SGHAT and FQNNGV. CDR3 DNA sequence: TGTGCCAGCAGCTCTTCGTCGAGACTAGCGGGGGAATGGAGGGGTGAGCAGTTCTTC. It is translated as CASSSSSRLAGEWRGEQFF.

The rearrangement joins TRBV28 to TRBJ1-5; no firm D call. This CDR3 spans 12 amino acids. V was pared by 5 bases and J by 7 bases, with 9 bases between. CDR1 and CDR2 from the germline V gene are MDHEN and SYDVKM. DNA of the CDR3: TGTGCCAGCAGTCGTCTCCGGCAGCCCCAGCATTTT. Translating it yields CASSRLRQPQHF.

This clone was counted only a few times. This CDR3 reads CASSVGLAVSGANVLTF. CDR3 sequence (DNA): TGTGCCAGCAGCGTGGGACTAGCAGTCTCTGGGGCCAACGTCCTGACTTTC. The chain joins TRBV9 to TRBJ2-6; 9 bases match TRBD2. The CDR3 consists of 17 residues. Germline loops: CDR1 SGDLS, CDR2 YYNGEE. The ends lost 2 bases at V and 0 bases at J; junction bases unmatched: 3.

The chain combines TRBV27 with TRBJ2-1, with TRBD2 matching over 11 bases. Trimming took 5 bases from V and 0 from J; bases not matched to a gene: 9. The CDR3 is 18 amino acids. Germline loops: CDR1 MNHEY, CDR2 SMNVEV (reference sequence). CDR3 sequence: CASSLGTSGSSSYNEQFF. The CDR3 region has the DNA TGTGCCAGCAGTCTAGGGACTAGCGGTTCTAGCTCCTACAATGAGCAGTTCTTC.

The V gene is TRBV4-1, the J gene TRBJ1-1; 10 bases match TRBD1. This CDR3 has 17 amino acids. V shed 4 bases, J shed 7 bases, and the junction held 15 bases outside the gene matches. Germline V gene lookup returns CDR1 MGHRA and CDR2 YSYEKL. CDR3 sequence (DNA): TGCGCCAGCAGCCCTTCCATGACAGGGGGCAAGGTGGGTGAAGCTTTCTTT. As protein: CASSPSMTGGKVGEAFF.